This TCR beta chain derives from a study of blood T cell repertoires in COVID-19. The overall study: Spain, Italy and the United States supplied samples that represented acute and convalescent COVID-19. T cells, B-cell-depleted T cells, or PBMCs supplied cDNA or gDNA.

The table came from immunoSEQ multiplex PCR; TCRdb's copy has only in-frame clones and leaves some out. The sample includes approximately 160,000 clones, more than 70% of them seen just once. This CDR3 is 15 amino acids long. The germline CDR1 and CDR2 sequences are SGHTA and FQGNSA. Trimming shortened V by 5 bases and J by 2 bases, and 15 bases separated the two germline ends. This chain connects TRBV7-2 to TRBJ1-2, with D possibly matching TRBD1 (6 bases). Sequenced sample: peripheral blood. This sequence originates from a man aged 18 to 29 with active or convalescent COVID-19. CDR3 sequence reads: CASSAEPQGNYGYTF. In nucleotides, the CDR3 is TGTGCCAGCAGCGCCGAACCTCAGGGGAACTATGGCTACACCTTC.